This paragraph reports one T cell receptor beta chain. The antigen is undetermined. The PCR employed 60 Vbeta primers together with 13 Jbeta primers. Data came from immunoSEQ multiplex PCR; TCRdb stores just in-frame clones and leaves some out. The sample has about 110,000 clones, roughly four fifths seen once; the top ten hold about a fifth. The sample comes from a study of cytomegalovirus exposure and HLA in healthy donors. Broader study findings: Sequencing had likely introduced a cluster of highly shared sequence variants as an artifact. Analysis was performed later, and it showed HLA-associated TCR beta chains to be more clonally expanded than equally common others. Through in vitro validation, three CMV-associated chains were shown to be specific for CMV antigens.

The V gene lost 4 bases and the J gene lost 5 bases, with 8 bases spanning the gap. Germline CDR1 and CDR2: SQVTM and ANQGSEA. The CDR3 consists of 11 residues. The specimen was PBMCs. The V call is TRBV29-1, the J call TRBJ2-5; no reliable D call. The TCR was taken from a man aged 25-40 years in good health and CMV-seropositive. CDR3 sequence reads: CSVAPRETQYF. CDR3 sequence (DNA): TGCAGCGTTGCCCCTAGGGAGACCCAGTACTTC.